This is a list of T cell receptor beta chains from one sample in a study of cytomegalovirus exposure and HLA in healthy donors. Here immunoSEQ multiplex PCR was the method, and the copy in TCRdb shows in-frame clones only, minus some. The sample lists approximately 72,000 clones, 60% to 75% seen once, with roughly 21% in the top ten. The specimen sequenced was PBMCs. All receptors come from a man aged 40-49 years in good health and CMV-seropositive. Both conserved end residues are part of each CDR3.

>TRBV5-4|TRBJ1-2
CASSLNQFYGYTF
>TRBV28|TRBJ1-2
CASSLIVTRDRVDYGYTF
>TRBV11-1|TRBJ2-3
CASSYRVADTQYF
>TRBV9|TRBJ1-2
CASSEFPGQGYGYTF
>TRBV2|TRBJ2-3
CASSPGRRGTDTQYF
>TRBV6-5|TRBJ2-7
CASSYSPGLVSEQYF
>TRBV5-1|NA
CASSLRTGWSYEQYF
>TRBV30|TRBJ2-7
CAWAGQGITYEQYF
>TRBV5-6|TRBJ2-7
CASSKDTYEQYF
>TRBV7-2|TRBJ2-3
CASSRRTLAADTQYF
>TRBV19|TRBJ2-1
CASSWRGVWNEQFF
>TRBV19|TRBJ1-4
CASFNTGSDEKLFF
>TRBV5-1|TRBJ2-5
CASSFTGQGGETQYF
>TRBV6-1|TRBJ1-2
CASREQGWDYGYTF
>TRBV10-3|TRBJ1-1
CAISEWGQGGRGTEAFF
>TRBV5-1|TRBJ1-1
CASSLTSSGPAWGTEAFF
>TRBV19|TRBJ2-7
CASSPGTDYEQYF
>TRBV28|TRBJ2-7
CASSAPGTGGSSSYEQYF
>TRBV5-5|TRBJ2-5
CASSLWLTGMETQYF
>TRBV5-6|TRBJ1-4
CASSLRQGGEKLFF
>TRBV28|TRBJ2-5
CASSFPGLAGGQETQYF
>TRBV19|TRBJ1-4
CASSSGKLLFF
>TRBV6-1|TRBJ1-1
CASSEGDRKAFF
>TRBV30|TRBJ2-4
CAWSPRTGDIQYF
>TRBV18|TRBJ2-2
CASSPRTGEITGELFF
>TRBV7-2|TRBJ2-7
CASSLVSDEQYF
>TRBV11-3|TRBJ2-5
CASSLISSTKETQYF
>TRBV23-1|TRBJ1-5
CASSQSMGCLYSNQPQHF
>TRBV14|TRBJ1-6
CASSRDRGSPLHF
>TRBV13|TRBJ2-7
CASSLGGGSASSYEQYF
>TRBV4-1|TRBJ1-3
CASSQEQSHSGNTIYF
>TRBV6-1|TRBJ2-6
CASSEDTRGTGSGANVLTF
>TRBV7-2|TRBJ2-7
CASSFIAGTYEQYF
>TRBV6-1|TRBJ2-2
CASSGGLAGLTGELFF
>TRBV5-1|TRBJ2-5
CASSSEGTSGATQYF
>TRBV7-3|TRBJ1-1
CASSLNGGTEAFF
>TRBV28|TRBJ2-3
CASSYRDRTDTQYF
>TRBV4-2|TRBJ1-5
CASSQDGVGNQPQHF
>TRBV7-2|TRBJ1-1
CASSRRTDTEAFF
>TRBV27|TRBJ1-2
CASSFTRNSIVNYGYTF
>TRBV7-9|TRBJ1-1
CASSLAIPGVGEAFF
>TRBV27|TRBJ1-6
CASSSGVQVNSPLHF
>TRBV7-9|TRBJ1-4
CASSRSEMANEKLFF
>TRBV13|TRBJ2-5
CASSLGYSQETQYF
>TRBV5-1|TRBJ1-2
CASSLTSGSYGYTF
>TRBV19|TRBJ2-7
CASSYSGGYEQYF